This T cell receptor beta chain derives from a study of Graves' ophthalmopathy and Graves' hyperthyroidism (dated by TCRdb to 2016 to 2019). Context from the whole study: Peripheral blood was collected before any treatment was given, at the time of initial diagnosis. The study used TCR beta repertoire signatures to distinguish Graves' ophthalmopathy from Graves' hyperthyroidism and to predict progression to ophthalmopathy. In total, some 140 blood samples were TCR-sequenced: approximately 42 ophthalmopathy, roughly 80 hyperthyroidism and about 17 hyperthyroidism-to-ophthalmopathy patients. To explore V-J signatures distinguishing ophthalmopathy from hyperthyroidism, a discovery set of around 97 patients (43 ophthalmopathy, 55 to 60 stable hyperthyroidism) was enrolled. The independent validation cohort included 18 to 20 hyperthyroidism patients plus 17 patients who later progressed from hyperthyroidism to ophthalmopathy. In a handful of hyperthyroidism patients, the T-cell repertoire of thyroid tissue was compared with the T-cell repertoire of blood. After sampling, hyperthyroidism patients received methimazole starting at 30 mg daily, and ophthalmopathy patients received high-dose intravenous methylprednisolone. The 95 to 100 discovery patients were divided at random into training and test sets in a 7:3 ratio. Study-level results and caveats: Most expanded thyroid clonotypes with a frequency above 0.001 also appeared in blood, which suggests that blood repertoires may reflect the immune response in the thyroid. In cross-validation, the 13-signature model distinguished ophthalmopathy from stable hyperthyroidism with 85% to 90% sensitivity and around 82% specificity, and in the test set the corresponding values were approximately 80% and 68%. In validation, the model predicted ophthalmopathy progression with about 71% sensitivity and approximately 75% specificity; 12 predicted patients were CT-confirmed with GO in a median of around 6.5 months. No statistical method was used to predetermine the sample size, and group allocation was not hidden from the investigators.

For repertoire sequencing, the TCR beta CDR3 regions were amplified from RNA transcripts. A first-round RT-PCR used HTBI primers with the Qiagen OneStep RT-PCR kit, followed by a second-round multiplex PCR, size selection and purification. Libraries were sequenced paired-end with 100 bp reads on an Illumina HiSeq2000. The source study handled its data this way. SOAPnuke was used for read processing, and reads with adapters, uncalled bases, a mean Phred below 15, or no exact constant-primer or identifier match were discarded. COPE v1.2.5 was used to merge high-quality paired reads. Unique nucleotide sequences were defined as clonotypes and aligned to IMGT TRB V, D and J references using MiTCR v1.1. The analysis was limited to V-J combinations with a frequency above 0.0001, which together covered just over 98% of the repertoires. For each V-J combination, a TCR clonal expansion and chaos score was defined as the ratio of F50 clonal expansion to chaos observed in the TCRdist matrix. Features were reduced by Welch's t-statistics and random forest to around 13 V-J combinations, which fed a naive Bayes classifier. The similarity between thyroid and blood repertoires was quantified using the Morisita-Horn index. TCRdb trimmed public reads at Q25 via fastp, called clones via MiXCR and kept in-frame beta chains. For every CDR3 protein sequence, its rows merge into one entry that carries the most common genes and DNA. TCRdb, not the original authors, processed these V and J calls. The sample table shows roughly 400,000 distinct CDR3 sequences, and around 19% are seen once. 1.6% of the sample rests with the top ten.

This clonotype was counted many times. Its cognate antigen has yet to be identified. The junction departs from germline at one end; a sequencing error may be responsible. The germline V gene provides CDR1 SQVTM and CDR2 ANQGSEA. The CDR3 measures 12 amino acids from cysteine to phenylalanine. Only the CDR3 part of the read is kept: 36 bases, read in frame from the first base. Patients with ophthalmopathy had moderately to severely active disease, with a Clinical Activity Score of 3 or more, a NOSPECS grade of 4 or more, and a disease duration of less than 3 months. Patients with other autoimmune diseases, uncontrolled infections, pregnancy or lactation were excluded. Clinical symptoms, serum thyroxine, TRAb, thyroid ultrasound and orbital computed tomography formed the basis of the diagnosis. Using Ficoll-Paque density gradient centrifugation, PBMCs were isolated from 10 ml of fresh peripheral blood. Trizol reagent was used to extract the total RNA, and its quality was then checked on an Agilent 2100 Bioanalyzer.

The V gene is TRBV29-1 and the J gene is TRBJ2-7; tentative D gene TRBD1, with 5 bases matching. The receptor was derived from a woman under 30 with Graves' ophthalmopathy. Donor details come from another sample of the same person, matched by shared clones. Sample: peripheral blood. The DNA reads TGCAGCGTCGAAGACAGCACCTACGAGCAGTACTTC. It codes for CSVEDSTYEQYF.